This record looks at one TCR beta chain sequence and its context. This specimen comes from a study of shared clonotypes between healthy human individuals. Sequenced by immunoSEQ multiplex PCR; TCRdb stores in-frame clones only, minus some. The sample yields about 2.4 million clones, roughly nine tenths seen once. The V gene lost 4 bases and the J gene lost 6 bases, with 14 bases spanning the gap. The CDR3 extends over 13 amino acids. Germline loops: CDR1 SQVTM, CDR2 ANQGSEA. Input material: naive CD4+ T cells sorted from blood. Subset: CD45RA+ positively selected. The receptor's source is a man in his late teens or twenties in good health. V is TRBV29-1 and J is TRBJ2-3, with D possibly matching TRBD1 (5 bases). The DNA for the CDR3 is TGCAGCGTTGGACAGCAGGGAAGTGATACGCAGTATTTT. This encodes CSVGQQGSDTQYF.